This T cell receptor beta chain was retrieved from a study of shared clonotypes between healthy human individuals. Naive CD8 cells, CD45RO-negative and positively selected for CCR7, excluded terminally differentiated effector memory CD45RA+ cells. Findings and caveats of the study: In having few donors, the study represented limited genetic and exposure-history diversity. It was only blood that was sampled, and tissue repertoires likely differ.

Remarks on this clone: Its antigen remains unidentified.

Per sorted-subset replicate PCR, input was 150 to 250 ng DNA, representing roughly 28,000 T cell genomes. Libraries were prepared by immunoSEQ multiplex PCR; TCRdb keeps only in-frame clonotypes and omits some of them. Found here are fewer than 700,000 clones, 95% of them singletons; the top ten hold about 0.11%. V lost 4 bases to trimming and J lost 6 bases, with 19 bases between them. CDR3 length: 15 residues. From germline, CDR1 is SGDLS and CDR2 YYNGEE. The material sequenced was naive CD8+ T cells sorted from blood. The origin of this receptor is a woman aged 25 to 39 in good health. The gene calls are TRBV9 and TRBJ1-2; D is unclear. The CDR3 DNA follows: TGTGCCAGCAGCCCGGGGTCCTCCTCCCCCCATGGCTACACCTTC. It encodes CASSPGSSSPHGYTF.